This record covers a single T cell receptor beta chain. Its antigen is not identified. This CDR3 has 13 residues. V lost 4 bases and J lost 4, with 10 bases in between. The germline gives CDR1 KGHSH, CDR2 LQKENI. The data were produced by immunoSEQ multiplex PCR, yet TCRdb's version contains in-frame clones alone and is incomplete. The table has 80,000 to 100,000 clones, approximately 90% seen once. The data originate from a study of cytomegalovirus exposure and HLA in healthy donors. Study at large: The platform used for the 120 validation repertoires matched that of the 600 to 800 first-cohort repertoires, a later analysis reported.

Whole-study findings and limits: In the approximately 120 validation repertoires, a later analysis found that first-cohort TCR clusters tended to co-occur.

The donors belonged to the roughly 120-subject validation cohort, separate from the roughly 600-subject first cohort. The sequence came from a woman under 40 in good health and CMV-seronegative. V gene TRBV18 combines with J gene TRBJ1-1, with D possibly matching TRBD1 (6 bases). The sample consisted of PBMCs. The CDR3: CASSQGHLTEAFF. DNA of the CDR3: TGTGCCAGCTCACAGGGACACCTCACTGAAGCTTTCTTT.